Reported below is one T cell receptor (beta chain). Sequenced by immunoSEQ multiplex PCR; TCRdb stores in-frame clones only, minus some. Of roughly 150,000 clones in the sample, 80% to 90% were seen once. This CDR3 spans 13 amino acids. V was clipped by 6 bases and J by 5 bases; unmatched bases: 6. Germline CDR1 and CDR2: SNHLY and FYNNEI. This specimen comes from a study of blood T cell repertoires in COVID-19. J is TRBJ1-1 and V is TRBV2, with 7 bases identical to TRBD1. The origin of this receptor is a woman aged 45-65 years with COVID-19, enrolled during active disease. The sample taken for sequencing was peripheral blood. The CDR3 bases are TGTGCCAGCAGAGACAGGGCTGGGACTGAAGCTTTCTTT. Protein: CASRDRAGTEAFF.